This TCR beta chain was observed in a study of CD8 T cells in Susac syndrome. It was with random hexamers that roughly 0.5 to 1 ug RNA was reverse transcribed. TCRdb re-called the immunoSEQ multiplex PCR reads through MiXCR, storing one row per CDR3 protein. The table records 85,000 to 130,000 distinct CDR3 sequences, around 94% of them present only once. CDR1 and CDR2 (germline): SGHDT, YYEEEE. The CDR3 consists of 13 residues. Trimming removed 3 bases from V and 6 bases from J, with 10 bases in between. The chain links TRBV5-6 to TRBJ2-1; D remains ambiguous. The sequenced sample consisted of CD8+ T cells from PBMCs. This sequence originates from a human donor with Susac syndrome. The CDR3 DNA reads TGTGCCAGCAGCTCCACATGGGGCAATGAGCAGTTCTTC. Translation gives CASSSTWGNEQFF.